The clone carrying this T cell receptor beta chain has only a few counts. Its antigen is as yet unknown. It was template switching that added a universal primer site, and there were unique molecular identifiers on the cDNA. Via MiXCR, TCRdb re-called the 5' RACE reads, giving one row per CDR3 protein. Of 600,000 to 800,000 distinct CDR3 sequences listed, around 20% are singletons. This record belongs to a study of identical twins. Germline CDR1 is SQVTM and CDR2 is ANQGSEA. CDR3 length: 13 residues. Trimming cost V 1 base and J 8 bases; bases outside gene matches: 5. General study results and limits: Modelling approaches yielded underestimates of out-of-frame TCR alpha sharing between monozygotic twins.

The same specimen was also included in a second study, on T cells expressing NK-cell markers. From that second work: Obtained from sorted CD3+CD56+NKG2C+, CD3+CD56+NKG2C- and CD3+CD56-NKG2C+ T cells were the TCR beta repertoires. The eight sequenced donors comprised seven who were HCMV-seropositive and one who was seronegative.

This receptor was obtained from a woman between 18 and 29 years old in good health. The sequenced sample consisted of PBMCs. The chain recombines TRBV29-1 with TRBJ2-1; 7 bases fit TRBD2. The CDR3 loop is CSVEGNAGDEQFF. In DNA, the CDR3 is TGCAGCGTTGAAGGGAATGCGGGAGATGAGCAGTTCTTC.